This T cell receptor beta chain was obtained from a study of T-cell reconstitution after alpha-beta-depleted transplantation in children. General observations from the study: At the one-year point after transplant, T-cell counts and TCRbeta diversity were found to come mostly from T cells that had been newly produced. At around two months after transplant, the alpha-beta T cells were reportedly derived from several hundred expanded clones that came from non-depleted graft cells.

Unique molecular identifiers were incorporated when the TCRbeta library was constructed. TCRdb redid the calling of the PCR reads with MiXCR, one entry per CDR3 protein. Among some 260,000 distinct CDR3 sequences listed, 20% to 30% were seen once. This CDR3 has 14 amino acids. In germline, CDR1 is DFQATT, CDR2 SNEGSKA (reference sequence). V shed 6 bases and J shed 4 bases, with 19 bases lying between them. As concerns this clonotype: The antigen is not known.

This chain joins TRBV20-1 and TRBJ2-7, with D perhaps being TRBD1 or TRBD2 (5 bases each). This TCR was sampled from a female patient younger than 10 who had a stem cell transplant for congenital amegakaryocytic thrombocytopenia, so the T cells may come from the graft donor. Sequences were derived from PBMCs, mostly from graft donor cells, sampled 360 days after TCRalphabeta/CD19-depleted stem cell transplant. The CDR3 DNA sequence: TGCAGTGCCGCTGGGGGTCGACTCGTTTACGAGCAGTACTTC. Translation: CSAAGGRLVYEQYF.